Following are 3 T cell receptor beta chains from one sample sequenced in a study of blood T cell repertoires in COVID-19. Profiled with immunoSEQ multiplex PCR; TCRdb holds only in-frame clones, not every one. The sample includes about 64,000 clones, 80% to 90% of them seen just once. Sample: peripheral blood. The receptors derive from a middle-aged man with acute or convalescent COVID-19.

A remark on this clone: The germline gene is not matched at one end of the junction; a read error may be the cause. The chain has TRBV7-9 and TRBJ2-3; 9 bases match TRBD2. This CDR3 contains 15 residues. The germline gives CDR1 SEHNR, CDR2 FQNEAQ (reference sequence). CDR3 loop: CASSRSGTSKDTQYF. The CDR3 bases are TGTGCCAGCAGCCGATCCGGGACTAGCAAAGATACGCAGTATTTT.

The J gene is TRBJ2-1, the V gene TRBV19; D is uncertain. Trimming pared 3 bases from V and 2 bases from J, leaving 11 bases between. The CDR3 is 15 amino acids. Per germline, CDR1 LNHDA and CDR2 SQIVND (reference sequence). CDR3 loop: CASSISFSPYNEQFF. CDR3 bases: TGTGCCAGTAGTATTTCATTCAGTCCCTACAATGAGCAGTTCTTC.

This clone was seen a few times. The gene calls are TRBV10-3 and TRBJ1-1; 9 positions agree with TRBD1. This CDR3 is built from 13 residues. Per the germline V gene, CDR1 is ENHRY and CDR2 is SYGVKD. The V gene end was trimmed by 9 bases and the J gene end by 1 base; junction bases not matched to a gene: 3. CDR3 bases: TGTGCCATAGGGGGACAGGGGAACACTGAAGCTTTCTTT. This encodes CAIGGQGNTEAFF.